This entry is about one TCR beta chain. Amplification used 60 Vbeta primers and 13 Jbeta primers. Repertoires were generated with immunoSEQ multiplex PCR, while TCRdb's copy carries only in-frame clones and drops some. This table holds 150,000 or so clones. The CDR3 contains 14 residues. Germline V gives CDR1 GTSNPN, CDR2 SVGIG (reference sequence). V lost 0 bases and J 2 bases, leaving 10 bases between the germline ends. This specimen comes from a study of cytomegalovirus exposure and HLA in healthy donors. The receptor was isolated from a woman aged 55-70 years in good health and CMV-seronegative. The chain links TRBV30 to TRBJ1-2; tentatively, D is TRBD1 (5 bases). Sequencing used PBMCs. The CDR3 spells CAWSVDSLNYGYTF. The CDR3 DNA is TGTGCCTGGAGTGTAGACAGCTTGAACTATGGCTACACCTTC.